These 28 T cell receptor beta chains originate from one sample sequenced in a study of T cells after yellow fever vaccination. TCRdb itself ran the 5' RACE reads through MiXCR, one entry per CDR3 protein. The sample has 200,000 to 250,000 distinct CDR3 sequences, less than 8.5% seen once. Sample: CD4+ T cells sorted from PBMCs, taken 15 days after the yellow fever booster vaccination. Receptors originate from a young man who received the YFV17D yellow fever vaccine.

In DNA form, the CDR3 reads TGCGCCAGCAGCTTGGGTGTGACTAGGAGGGCATACGAGCAGTACTTC. This encodes CASSLGVTRRAYEQYF. The V call is TRBV5-1, the J call TRBJ2-7; D perhaps matches TRBD2 (6 bases). Germline CDR1 is SGHRS and CDR2 is YFSETQ. Trimming removed 0 bases from V and 4 bases from J, with 17 bases in between. The CDR3 consists of 16 residues.

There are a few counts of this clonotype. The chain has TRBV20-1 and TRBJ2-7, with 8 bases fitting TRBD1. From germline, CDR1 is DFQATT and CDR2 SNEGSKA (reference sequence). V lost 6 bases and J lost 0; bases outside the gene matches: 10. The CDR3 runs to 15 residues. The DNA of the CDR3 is TGCAGTGCAATTAATAGGGACAGGTACTCCTACGAGCAGTACTTC. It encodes CSAINRDRYSYEQYF.

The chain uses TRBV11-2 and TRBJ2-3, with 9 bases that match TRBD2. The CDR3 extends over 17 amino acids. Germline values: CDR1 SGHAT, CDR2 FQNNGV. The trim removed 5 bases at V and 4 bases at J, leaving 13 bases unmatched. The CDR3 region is CASSPLTAGGPADTQYF. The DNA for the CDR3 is TGTGCCAGCAGCCCATTGACGGCGGGAGGGCCTGCAGATACGCAGTATTTT.

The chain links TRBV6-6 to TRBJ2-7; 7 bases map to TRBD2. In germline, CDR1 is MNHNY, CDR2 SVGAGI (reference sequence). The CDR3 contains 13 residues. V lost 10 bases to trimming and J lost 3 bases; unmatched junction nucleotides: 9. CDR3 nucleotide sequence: TGTGCCACCCGTACCGGGAGGTTCTACGAGCAGTACTTC. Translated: CATRTGRFYEQYF.

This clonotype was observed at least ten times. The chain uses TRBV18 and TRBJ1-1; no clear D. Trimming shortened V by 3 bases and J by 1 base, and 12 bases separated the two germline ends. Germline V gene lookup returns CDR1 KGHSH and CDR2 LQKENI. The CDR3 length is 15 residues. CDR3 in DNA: TGTGCCAGCTCACCTATGACGTCGCGGAACACTGAAGCTTTCTTT. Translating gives CASSPMTSRNTEAFF. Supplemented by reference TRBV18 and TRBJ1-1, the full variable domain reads NAGVMQNPRHLVRRRGQEARLRCSPMKGHSHVYWYRQLPEEGLKFMVYLQKENIIDESGMPKERFSAEFPKEGPSILRIQQVVRGDSAAYFCASSPMTSRNTEAFFGQGTRLTVV.

The CDR3 spells CASSGRASGALSTDTQYF. In DNA, the CDR3 is TGTGCCAGCAGCGGGAGGGCTAGCGGGGCTCTTAGCACAGATACGCAGTATTTT. The chain is built from TRBV11-2 and TRBJ2-3, with 9 bases identical to TRBD2. CDR3 length: 18 residues. The trim removed 5 bases at V and 0 bases at J, leaving 12 bases unmatched. CDR1 and CDR2 (germline): SGHAT, FQNNGV.

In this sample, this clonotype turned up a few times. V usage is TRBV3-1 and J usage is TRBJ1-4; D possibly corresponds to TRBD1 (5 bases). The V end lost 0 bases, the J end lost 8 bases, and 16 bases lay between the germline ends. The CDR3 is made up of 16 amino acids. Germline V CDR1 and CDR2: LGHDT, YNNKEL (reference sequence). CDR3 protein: CASSQDSFRDYEKLFF. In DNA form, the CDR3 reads TGTGCCAGCAGCCAAGATTCTTTTAGGGACTACGAAAAACTGTTTTTT.

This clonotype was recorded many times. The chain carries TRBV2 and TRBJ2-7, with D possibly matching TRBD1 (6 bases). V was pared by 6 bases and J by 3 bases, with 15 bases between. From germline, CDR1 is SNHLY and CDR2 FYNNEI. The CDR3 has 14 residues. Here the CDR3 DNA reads TGTGCCAGCAGCGAACAGGGTTTGAACTACGAGCAGTACTTC. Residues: CASSEQGLNYEQYF.

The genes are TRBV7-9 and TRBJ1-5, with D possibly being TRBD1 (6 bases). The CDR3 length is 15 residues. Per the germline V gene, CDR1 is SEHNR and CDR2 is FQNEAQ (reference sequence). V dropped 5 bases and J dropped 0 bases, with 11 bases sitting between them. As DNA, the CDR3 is TGTGCCAGCAGCCCCTCAGGGGTTAGCAATCAGCCCCAGCATTTT. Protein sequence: CASSPSGVSNQPQHF.

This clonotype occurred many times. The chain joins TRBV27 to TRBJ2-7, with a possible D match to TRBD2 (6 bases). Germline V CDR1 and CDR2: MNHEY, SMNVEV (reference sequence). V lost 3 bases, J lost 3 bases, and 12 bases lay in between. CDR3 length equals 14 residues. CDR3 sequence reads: CASSLRRENYEQYF. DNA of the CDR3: TGTGCCAGCAGTTTGAGGCGGGAAAACTACGAGCAGTACTTC.

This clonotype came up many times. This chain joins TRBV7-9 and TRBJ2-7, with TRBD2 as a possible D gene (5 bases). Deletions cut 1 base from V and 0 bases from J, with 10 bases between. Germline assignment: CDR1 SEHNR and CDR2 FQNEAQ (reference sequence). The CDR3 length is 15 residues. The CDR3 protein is CASSLDAGASYEQYF. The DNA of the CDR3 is TGTGCCAGCAGCTTAGACGCGGGTGCCTCCTACGAGCAGTACTTC.

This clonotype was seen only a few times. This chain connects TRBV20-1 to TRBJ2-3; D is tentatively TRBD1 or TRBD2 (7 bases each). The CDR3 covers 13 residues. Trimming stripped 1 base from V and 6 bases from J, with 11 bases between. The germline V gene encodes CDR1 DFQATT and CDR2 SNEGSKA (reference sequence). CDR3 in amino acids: CSARAQGGDTQYF. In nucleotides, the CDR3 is TGCAGTGCTAGAGCCCAGGGGGGGGATACGCAGTATTTT.

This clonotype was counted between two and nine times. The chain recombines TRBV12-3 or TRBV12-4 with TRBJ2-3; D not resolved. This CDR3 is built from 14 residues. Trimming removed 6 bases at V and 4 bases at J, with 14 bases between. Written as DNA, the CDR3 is TGTGCCAGCAGGTGGGCAGATATGGCAGATACGCAGTATTTT. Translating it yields CASRWADMADTQYF.

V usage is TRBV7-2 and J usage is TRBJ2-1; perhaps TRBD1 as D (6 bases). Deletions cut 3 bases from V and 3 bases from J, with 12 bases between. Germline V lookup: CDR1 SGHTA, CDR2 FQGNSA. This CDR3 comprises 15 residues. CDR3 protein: CASSFGQLDYNEQFF. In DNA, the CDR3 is TGTGCCAGCAGCTTCGGACAGCTCGACTACAATGAGCAGTTCTTC.

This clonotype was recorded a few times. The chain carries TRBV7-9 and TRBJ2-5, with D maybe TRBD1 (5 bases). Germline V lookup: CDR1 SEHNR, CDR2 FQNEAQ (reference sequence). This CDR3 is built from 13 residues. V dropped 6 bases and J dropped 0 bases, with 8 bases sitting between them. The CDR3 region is CASRKGNQETQYF. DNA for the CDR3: TGTGCCAGCAGAAAGGGGAACCAAGAGACCCAGTACTTC.

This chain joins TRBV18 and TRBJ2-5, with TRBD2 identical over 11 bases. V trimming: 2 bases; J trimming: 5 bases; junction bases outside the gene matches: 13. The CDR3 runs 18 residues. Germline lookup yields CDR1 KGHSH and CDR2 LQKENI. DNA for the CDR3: TGTGCCAGCTCACCAATCTCCTTTAGCGGGAGGGCCGGCGAGACCCAGTACTTC. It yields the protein CASSPISFSGRAGETQYF.

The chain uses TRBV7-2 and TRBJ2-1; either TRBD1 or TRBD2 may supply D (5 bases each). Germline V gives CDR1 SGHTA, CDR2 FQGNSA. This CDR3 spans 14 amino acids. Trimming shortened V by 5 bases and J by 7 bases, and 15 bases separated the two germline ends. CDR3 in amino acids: CASSPRIWGNEQFF. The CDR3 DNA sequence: TGTGCCAGCAGCCCTAGAATCTGGGGGAATGAGCAGTTCTTC.

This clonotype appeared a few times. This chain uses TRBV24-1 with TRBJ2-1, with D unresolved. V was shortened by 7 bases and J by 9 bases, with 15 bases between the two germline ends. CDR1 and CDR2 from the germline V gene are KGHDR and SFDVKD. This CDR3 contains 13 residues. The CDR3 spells CATSALTAVEQFF. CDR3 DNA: TGTGCCACCAGCGCATTAACGGCAGTTGAGCAGTTCTTC.

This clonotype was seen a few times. CDR3 DNA: TGTGCCAGCAGCTACGTAGGGACAGCCAACACCGGGGAGCTGTTTTTT. This translates into CASSYVGTANTGELFF. This chain connects TRBV5-5 to TRBJ2-2, with 7 positions matching TRBD1. The germline V gene has CDR1 SGHKS and CDR2 YYEKEE (reference sequence). The CDR3 length is 16 residues. The ends lost 3 bases at V and 2 bases at J; junction bases unmatched: 7.

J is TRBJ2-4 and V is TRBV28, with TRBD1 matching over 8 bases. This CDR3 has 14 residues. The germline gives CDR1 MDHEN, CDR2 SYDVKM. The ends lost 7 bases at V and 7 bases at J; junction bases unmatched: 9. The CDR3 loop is CASTLDRVGNIQYF. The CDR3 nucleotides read TGTGCCAGCACTCTGGACAGGGTGGGGAACATTCAGTACTTC.

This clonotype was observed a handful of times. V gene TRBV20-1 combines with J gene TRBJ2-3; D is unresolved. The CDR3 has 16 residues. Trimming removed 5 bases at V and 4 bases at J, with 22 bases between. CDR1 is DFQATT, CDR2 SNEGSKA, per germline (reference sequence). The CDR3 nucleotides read TGCAGTGCTCAAGTCCCGGGCCACCACCGAGCAGATACGCAGTATTTT. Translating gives CSAQVPGHHRADTQYF.

The CDR3 loop is CAIRERPNTGELFF. In DNA, the CDR3 is TGTGCCATCAGGGAACGGCCGAACACCGGGGAGCTGTTTTTT. This chain uses TRBV2 with TRBJ2-2, with TRBD1 as a possible D gene (5 bases). V shed 10 bases and J shed 0 bases, with 12 bases lying between them. This CDR3 has 14 amino acids. Germline V CDR1 and CDR2: SNHLY, FYNNEI.

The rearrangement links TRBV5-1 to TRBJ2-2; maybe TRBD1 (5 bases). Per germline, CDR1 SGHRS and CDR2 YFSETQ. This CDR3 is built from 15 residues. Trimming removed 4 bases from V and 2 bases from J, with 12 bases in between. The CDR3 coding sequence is TGCGCCAGCAGCCCCGACAGAATCAACACCGGGGAGCTGTTTTTT. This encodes CASSPDRINTGELFF. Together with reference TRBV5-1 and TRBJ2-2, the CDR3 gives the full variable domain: KAGVTQTPRYLIKTRGQQVTLSCSPISGHRSVSWYQQTPGQGLQFLFEYFSETQRNKGNFPGRFSGRQFSNSRSEMNVSTLELGDSALYLCASSPDRINTGELFFGEGSRLTVL.

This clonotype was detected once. CDR3 amino acids: CASSPKAGGWSDTQYF. In DNA, the CDR3 is TGTGCCAGCAGCCCCAAGGCGGGAGGGTGGTCAGATACGCAGTATTTT. V usage is TRBV7-3 and J usage is TRBJ2-3; 9 bases are a match to TRBD2. V was pared by 5 bases and J by 4 bases, with 10 bases of the junction left unmatched. This CDR3 is 16 amino acids long. The V gene's germline CDR1 is SGHTA and CDR2 FQGTGA.

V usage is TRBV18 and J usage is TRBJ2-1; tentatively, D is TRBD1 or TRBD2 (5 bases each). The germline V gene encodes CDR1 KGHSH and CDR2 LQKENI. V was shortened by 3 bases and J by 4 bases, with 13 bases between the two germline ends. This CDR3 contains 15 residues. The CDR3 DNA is TGTGCCAGCTCACCTAACCCGGGACGGTACAATGAGCAGTTCTTC. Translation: CASSPNPGRYNEQFF.

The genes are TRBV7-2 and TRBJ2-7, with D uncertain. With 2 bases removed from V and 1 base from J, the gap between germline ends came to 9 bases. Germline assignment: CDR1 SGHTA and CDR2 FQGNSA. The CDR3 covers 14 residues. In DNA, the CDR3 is TGTGCCAGCAGCTTAACCCAGCCTTCCTACGAGCAGTACTTC. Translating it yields CASSLTQPSYEQYF.

The CDR3 region has the DNA TGTGCCAGCAGCCCCGCTGGCCTAGGAGAGACCCAGTACTTC. Protein: CASSPAGLGETQYF. The chain couples TRBV7-6 to TRBJ2-5; D remains ambiguous. Germline CDR1 reads SGHVS; CDR2 reads FNYEAQ. The length of the CDR3 is 14 residues. Trimming cost V 5 bases and J 4 bases, with 14 bases left between them.

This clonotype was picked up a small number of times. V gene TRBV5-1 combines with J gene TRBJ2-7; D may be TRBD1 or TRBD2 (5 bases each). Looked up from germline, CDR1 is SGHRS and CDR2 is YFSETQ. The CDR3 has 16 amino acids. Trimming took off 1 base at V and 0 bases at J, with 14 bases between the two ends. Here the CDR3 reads CASSLSGQVSSYEQYF. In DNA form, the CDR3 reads TGCGCCAGCAGCTTGTCGGGGCAGGTTAGCTCCTACGAGCAGTACTTC.